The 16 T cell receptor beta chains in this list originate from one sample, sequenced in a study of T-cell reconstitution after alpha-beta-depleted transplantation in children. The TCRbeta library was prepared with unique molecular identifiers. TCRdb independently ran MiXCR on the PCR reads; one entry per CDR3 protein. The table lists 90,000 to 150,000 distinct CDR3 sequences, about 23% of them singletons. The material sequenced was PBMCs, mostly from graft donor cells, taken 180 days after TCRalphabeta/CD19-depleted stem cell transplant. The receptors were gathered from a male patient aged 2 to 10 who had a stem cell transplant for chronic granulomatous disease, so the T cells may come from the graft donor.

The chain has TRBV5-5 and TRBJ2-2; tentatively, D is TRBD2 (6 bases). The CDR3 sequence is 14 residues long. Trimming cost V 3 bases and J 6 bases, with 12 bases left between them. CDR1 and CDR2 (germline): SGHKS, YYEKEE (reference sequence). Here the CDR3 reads CASSSVSGAGELFF. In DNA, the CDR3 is TGTGCCAGCAGCTCCGTTAGCGGCGCCGGGGAGCTGTTTTTT.

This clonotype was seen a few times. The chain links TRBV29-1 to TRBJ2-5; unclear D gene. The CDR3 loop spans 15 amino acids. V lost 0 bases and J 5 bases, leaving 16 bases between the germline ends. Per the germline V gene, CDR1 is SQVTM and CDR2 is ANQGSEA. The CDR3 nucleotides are TGCAGCGTTGAAGATCTGGGCAGTTATAGCGAGACCCAGTACTTC. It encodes CSVEDLGSYSETQYF.

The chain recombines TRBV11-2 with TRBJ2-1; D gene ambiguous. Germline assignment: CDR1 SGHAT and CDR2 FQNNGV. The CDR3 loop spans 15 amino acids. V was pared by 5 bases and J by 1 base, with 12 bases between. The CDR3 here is CASSVGWGSYNEQFF. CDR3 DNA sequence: TGTGCCAGCAGCGTCGGGTGGGGTTCCTACAATGAGCAGTTCTTC.

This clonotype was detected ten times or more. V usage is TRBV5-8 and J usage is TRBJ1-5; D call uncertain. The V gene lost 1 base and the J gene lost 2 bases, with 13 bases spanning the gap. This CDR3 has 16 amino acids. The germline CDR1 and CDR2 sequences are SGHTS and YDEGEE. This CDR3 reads CASSLRSRSGNQPQHF. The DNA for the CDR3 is TGTGCCAGCAGCTTGAGATCCAGGTCGGGCAATCAGCCCCAGCATTTT.

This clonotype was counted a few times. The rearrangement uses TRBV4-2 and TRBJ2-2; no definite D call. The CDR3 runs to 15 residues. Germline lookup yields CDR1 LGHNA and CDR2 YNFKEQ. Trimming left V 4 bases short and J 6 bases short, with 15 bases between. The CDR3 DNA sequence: TGTGCCAGCAGCCTAAGATTTGAGGACCCCGGGGAGCTGTTTTTT. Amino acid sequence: CASSLRFEDPGELFF.

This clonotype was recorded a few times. This chain's CDR3 is CASSLKGHYYEQYF. The CDR3 DNA follows: TGTGCCAGCAGCTTGAAGGGACACTATTACGAGCAGTACTTC. This chain uses TRBV5-5 with TRBJ2-7, with a tentative D call TRBD1 (6 bases). The CDR3 has 14 amino acids. From germline, CDR1 is SGHKS and CDR2 YYEKEE (reference sequence). V lost 1 base to trimming and J lost 4 bases, with 12 bases between them.

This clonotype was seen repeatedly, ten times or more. CDR3 residues: CASSMDRAGTGELFF. CDR3 in DNA: TGCGCCAGCAGCATGGACAGGGCTGGCACCGGGGAGCTGTTTTTT. This chain links TRBV5-1 with TRBJ2-2; 8 bases line up with TRBD1. The trim removed 4 bases at V and 4 bases at J, leaving 6 bases unmatched. Germline V lookup: CDR1 SGHRS, CDR2 YFSETQ. The CDR3 totals 15 residues.

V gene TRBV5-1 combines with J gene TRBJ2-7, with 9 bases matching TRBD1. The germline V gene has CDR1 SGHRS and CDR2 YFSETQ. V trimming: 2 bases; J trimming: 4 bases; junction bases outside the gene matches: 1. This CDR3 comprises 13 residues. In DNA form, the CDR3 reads TGCGCCAGCAGCTTCGGGACAGGGTACGAGCAGTACTTC. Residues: CASSFGTGYEQYF.

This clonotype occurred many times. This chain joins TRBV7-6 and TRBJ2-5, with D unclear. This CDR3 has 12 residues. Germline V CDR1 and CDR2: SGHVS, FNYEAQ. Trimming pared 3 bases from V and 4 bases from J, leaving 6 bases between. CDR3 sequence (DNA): TGTGCCAGCAGCTTCGCCCTAGAGACCCAGTACTTC. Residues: CASSFALETQYF.

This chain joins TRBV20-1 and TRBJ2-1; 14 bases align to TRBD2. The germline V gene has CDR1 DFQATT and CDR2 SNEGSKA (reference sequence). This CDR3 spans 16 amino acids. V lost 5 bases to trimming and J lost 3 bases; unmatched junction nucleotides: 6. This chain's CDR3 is CSAPGLAGGHYNEQFF. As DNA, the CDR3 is TGCAGTGCTCCAGGACTAGCGGGAGGACACTACAATGAGCAGTTCTTC.

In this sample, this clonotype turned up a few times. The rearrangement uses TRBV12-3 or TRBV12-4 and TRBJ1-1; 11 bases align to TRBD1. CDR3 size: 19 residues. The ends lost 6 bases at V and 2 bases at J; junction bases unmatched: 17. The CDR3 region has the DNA TGTGCCAGCAGCCCCACGTTAGGGACAGGGGGGTTAAGAAACACTGAAGCTTTCTTT. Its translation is CASSPTLGTGGLRNTEAFF.

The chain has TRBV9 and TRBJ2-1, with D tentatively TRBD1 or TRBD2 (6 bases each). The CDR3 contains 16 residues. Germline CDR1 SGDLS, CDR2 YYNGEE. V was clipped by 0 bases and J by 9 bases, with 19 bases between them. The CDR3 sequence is CASSVGAGQGLIEQFF. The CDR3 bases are TGTGCCAGCAGCGTAGGGGCGGGACAAGGGTTAATTGAGCAGTTCTTC.

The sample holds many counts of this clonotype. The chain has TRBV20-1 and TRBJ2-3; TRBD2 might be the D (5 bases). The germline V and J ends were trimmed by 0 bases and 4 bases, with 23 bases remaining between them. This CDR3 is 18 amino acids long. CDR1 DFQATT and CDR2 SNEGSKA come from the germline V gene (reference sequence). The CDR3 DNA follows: TGCAGTGCTAGAGATCGGAGATGGCGGGCCGTGGGGTCAGATACGCAGTATTTT. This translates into CSARDRRWRAVGSDTQYF.

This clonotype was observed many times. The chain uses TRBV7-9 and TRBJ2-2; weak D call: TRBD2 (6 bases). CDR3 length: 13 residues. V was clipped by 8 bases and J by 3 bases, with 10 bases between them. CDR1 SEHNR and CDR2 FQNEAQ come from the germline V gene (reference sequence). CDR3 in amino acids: CASRLVHTGELFF. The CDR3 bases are TGTGCCAGCCGACTAGTCCACACCGGGGAGCTGTTTTTT.

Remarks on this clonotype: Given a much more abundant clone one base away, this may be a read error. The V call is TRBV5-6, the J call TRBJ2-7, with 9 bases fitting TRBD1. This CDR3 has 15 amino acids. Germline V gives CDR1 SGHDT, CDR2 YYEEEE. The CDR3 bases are TGTGCCAGCAGCTCTCGACCGGGACAGGGTTGGGAGCTGTACTTC. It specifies CASSSRPGQGWELYF.

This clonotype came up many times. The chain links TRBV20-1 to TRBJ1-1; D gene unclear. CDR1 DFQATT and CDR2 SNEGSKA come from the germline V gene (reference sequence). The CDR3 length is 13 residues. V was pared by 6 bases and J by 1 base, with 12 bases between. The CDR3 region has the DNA TGCAGTGCCCACGGACGGAAGAACACTGAAGCTTTCTTT. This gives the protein CSAHGRKNTEAFF.